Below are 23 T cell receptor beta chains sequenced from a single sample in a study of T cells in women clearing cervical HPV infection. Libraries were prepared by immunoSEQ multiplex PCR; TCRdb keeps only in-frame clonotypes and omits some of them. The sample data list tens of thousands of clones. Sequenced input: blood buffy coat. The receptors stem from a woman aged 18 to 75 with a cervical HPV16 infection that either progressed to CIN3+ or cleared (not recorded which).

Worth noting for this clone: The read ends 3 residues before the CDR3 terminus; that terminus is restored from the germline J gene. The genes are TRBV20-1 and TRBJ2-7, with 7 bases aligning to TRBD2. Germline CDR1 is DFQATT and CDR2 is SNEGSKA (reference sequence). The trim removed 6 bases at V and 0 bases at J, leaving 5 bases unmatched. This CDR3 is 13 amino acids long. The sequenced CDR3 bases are TGCAGTGCACCTAGGACTAGCTCCTACGAG. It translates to CSAPRTSSYE. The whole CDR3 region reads CSAPRTSSYEQYF.

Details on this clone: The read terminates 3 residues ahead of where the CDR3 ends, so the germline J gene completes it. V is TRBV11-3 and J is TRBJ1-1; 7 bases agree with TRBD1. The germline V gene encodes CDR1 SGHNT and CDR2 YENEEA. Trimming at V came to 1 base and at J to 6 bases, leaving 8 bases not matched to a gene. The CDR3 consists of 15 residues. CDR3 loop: CASSLGLQGRAEAFF. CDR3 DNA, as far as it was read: TGTGCCAGCAGCTTAGGCCTACAGGGGAGGGCTGAA.

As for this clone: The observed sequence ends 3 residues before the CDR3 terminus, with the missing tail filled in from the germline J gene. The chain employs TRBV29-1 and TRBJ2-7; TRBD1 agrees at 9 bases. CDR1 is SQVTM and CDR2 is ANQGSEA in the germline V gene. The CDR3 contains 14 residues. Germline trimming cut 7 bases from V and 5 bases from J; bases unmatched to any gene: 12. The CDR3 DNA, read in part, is TGCAGCGCAGCTTACCCGGGACAGGGTAACGAG. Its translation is CSAAYPGQGNE. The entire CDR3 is CSAAYPGQGNEQYF.

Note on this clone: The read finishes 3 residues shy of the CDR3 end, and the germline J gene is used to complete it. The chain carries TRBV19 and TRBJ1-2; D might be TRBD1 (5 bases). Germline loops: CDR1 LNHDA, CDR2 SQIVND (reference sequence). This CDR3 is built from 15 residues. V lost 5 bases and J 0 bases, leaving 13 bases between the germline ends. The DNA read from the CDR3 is TGTGCCAGTAGTGCTACGGACACGGCTAACTATGGC. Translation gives CASSATDTANYG. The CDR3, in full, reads CASSATDTANYGYTF.

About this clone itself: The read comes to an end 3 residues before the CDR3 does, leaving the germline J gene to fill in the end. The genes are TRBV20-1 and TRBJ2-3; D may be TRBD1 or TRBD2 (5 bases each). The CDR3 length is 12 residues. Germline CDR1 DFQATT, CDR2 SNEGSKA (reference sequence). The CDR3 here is CSALSGRETQYF. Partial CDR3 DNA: TGCAGTGCCCTCTCAGGGAGAGAGACG.

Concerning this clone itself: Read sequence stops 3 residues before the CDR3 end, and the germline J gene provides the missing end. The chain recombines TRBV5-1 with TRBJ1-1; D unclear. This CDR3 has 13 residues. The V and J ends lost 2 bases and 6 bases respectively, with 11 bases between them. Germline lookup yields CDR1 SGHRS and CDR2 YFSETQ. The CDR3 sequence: CASSLLQTAEAFF. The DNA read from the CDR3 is TGCGCCAGCAGCTTACTCCAAACAGCTGAA.

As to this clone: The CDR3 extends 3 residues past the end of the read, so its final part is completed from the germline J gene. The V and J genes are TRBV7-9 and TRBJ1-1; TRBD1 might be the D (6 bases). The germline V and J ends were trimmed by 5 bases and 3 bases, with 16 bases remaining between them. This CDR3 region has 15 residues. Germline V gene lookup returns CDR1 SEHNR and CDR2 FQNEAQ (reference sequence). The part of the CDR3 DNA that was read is TGTGCCAGCAGCCCGACGGGACAAACTTACACTGAA. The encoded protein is CASSPTGQTYTE. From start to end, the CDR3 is CASSPTGQTYTEAFF.

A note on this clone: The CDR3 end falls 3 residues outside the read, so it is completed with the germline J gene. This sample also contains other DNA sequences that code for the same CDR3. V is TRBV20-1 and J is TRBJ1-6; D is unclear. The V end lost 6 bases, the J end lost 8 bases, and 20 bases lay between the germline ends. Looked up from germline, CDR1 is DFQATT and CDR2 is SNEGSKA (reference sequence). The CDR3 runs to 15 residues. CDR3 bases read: TGCAGTGCCCTGGAGGGTGCCGGAGGCGATTCACCC. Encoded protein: CSALEGAGGDSP. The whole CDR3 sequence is CSALEGAGGDSPLHF.

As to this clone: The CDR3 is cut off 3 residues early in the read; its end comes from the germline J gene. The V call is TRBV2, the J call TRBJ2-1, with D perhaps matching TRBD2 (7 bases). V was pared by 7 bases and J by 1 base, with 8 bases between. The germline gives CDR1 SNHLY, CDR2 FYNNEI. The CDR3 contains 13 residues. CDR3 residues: CASKGGSYNEQFF. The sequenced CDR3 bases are TGTGCCAGCAAGGGGGGGTCCTACAATGAG. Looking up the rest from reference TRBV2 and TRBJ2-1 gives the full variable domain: EPEVTQTPSHQVTQMGQEVILRCVPISNHLYFYWYRQILGQKVEFLVSFYNNEISEKSEIFDDQFSVERPDGSNFTLKIRSTKLEDSAMYFCASKGGSYNEQFFGPGTRLTVL.

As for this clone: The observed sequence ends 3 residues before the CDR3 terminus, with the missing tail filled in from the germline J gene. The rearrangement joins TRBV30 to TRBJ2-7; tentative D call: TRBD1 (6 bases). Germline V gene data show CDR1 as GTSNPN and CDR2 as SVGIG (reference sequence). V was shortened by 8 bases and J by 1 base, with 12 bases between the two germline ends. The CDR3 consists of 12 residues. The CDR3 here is CALLDRSYEQYF. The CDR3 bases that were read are TGTGCCCTACTTGACAGGTCCTACGAG.

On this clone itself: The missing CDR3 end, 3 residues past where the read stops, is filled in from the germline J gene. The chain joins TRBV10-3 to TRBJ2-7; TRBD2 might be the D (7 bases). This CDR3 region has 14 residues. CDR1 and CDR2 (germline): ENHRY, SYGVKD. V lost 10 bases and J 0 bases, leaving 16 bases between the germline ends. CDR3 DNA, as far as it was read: TGTGCCACGGGGAGGGGAGGGGGCTCCTACGAG. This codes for CATGRGGGSYE. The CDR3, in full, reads CATGRGGGSYEQYF.

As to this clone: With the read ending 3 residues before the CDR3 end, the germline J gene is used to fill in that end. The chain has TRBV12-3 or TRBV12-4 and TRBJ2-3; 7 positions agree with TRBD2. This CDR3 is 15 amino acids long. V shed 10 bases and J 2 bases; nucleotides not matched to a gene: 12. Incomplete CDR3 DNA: TGTGCCACTCCCACCGGGACTATGTACACAGATACG. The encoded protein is CATPTGTMYTDT. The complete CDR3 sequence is CATPTGTMYTDTQYF.

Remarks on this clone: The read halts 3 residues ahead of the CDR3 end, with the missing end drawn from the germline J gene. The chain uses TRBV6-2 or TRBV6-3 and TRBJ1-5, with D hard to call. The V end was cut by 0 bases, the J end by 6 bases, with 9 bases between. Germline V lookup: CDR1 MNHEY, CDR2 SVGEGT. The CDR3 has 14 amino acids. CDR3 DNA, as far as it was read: TGTGCCAGCAGTTACTCGACATTTACTCAGCCC. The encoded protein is CASSYSTFTQP. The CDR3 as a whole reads CASSYSTFTQPQHF.

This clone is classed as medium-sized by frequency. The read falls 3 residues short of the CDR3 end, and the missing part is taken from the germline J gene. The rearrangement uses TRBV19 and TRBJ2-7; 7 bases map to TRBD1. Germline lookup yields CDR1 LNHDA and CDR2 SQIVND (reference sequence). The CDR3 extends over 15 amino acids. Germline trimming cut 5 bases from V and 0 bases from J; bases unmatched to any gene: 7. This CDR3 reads CASSSPGQSSYEQYF. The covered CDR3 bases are TGTGCCAGTAGTTCTCCGGGACAGAGCTCCTACGAG.

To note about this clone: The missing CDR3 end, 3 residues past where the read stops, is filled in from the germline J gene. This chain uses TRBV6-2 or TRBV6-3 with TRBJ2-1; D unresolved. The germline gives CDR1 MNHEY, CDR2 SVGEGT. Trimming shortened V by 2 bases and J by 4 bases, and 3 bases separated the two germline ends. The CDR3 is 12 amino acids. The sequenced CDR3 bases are TGTGCCAGCAGTTACCTTTACAATGAG. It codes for CASSYLYNE. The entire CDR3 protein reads CASSYLYNEQFF.

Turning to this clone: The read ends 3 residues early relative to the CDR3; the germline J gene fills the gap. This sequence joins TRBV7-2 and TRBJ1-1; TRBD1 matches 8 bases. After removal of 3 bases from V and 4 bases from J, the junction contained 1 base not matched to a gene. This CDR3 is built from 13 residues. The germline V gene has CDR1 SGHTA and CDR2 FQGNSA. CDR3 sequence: CASSFGQGTEAFF. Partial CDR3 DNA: TGTGCCAGCAGCTTCGGACAGGGCACTGAA.

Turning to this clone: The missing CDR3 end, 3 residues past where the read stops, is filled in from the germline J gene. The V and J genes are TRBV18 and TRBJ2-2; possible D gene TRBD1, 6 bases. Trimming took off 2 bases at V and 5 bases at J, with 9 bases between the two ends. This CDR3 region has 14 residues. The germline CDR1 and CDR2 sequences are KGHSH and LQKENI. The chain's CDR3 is CASSPSGQTGELFF. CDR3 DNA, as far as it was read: TGTGCCAGCTCACCATCCGGACAGACCGGGGAG. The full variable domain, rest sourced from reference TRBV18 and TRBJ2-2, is NAGVMQNPRHLVRRRGQEARLRCSPMKGHSHVYWYRQLPEEGLKFMVYLQKENIIDESGMPKERFSAEFPKEGPSILRIQQVVRGDSAAYFCASSPSGQTGELFFGEGSRLTVL.

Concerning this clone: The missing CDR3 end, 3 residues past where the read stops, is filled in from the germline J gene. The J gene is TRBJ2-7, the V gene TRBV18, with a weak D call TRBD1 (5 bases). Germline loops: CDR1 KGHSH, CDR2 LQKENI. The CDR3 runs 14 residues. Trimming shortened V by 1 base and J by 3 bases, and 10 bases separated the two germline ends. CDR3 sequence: CASSPQGINYEQYF. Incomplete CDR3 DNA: TGTGCCAGCTCACCACAGGGGATAAACTACGAG.

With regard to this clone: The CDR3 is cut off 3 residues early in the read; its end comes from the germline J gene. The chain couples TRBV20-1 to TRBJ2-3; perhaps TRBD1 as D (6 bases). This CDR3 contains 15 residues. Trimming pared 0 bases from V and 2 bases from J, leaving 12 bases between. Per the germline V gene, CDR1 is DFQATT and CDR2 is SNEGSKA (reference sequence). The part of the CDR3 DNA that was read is TGCAGTGCTAGAGATCCCGGACAGATCACAGATACG. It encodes CSARDPGQITDT. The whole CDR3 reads CSARDPGQITDTQYF.

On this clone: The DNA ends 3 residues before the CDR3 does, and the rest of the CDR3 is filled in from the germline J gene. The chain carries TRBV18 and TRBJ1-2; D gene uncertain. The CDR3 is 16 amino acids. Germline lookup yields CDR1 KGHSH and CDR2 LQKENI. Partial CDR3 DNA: TGTGCCAGCTCATACCAGGACTCCCTTCCCCGTAGTGAC. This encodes CASSYQDSLPRSD. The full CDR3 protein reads CASSYQDSLPRSDYTF.

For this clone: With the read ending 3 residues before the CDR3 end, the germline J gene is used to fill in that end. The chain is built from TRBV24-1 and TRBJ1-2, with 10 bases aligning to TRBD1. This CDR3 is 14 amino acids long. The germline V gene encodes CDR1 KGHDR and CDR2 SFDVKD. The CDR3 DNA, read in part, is TGTGCCACCAGCCTGGGGACAGGGGCGGGCGGC. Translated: CATSLGTGAGG. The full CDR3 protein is CATSLGTGAGGYTF.

The CDR3 spells CSAVGLSYEQYF. CDR3 DNA, as far as it was read: TGCAGTGCTGTTGGACTGTCCTACGAG. The rearrangement uses TRBV20-1 and TRBJ2-7; D is possibly TRBD2 (5 bases). The observed sequence ends 3 residues before the CDR3 terminus, with the missing tail filled in from the germline J gene. Germline V gives CDR1 DFQATT, CDR2 SNEGSKA (reference sequence). The V gene lost 5 bases and the J gene lost 1 base, with 9 bases spanning the gap. The CDR3 totals 12 residues.

The CDR3 DNA, read in part, is TGCAGTGACCGACAGGGGGCGAATCAGCCC. Translation gives CSDRQGANQP. The whole CDR3 sequence is CSDRQGANQPQHF. The V gene is TRBV20-1, the J gene TRBJ1-5; TRBD1 agrees at 10 bases. The read terminates 3 residues ahead of where the CDR3 ends, so the germline J gene completes it. Germline V gene data show CDR1 as DFQATT and CDR2 as SNEGSKA (reference sequence). Germline trimming cut 7 bases from V and 4 bases from J; bases unmatched to any gene: 4. There are 13 residues in the CDR3.